This T cell receptor beta chain was profiled in a study of breast tumors, draining lymph nodes, adjacent tissues. TCRdb itself ran the multiplex PCR reads through MiXCR, one entry per CDR3 protein. The sample holds about 63,000 distinct CDR3 sequences, 57% seen once. V was trimmed by 4 bases and J by 0 bases, leaving 12 bases between them. Germline values: CDR1 MDHEN, CDR2 SYDVKM. The CDR3 is made up of 15 amino acids. The V call is TRBV28, the J call TRBJ1-2; D is ambiguous. This receptor was identified in a female donor with breast cancer. Some clones in this sample may be carry-over from other donors' samples. The specimen was breast tumor tissue. The DNA of the CDR3 is TGTGCCAGCAGTTCTTCCCAGAGTCCTAACTATGGCTACACCTTC. Residues: CASSSSQSPNYGYTF.